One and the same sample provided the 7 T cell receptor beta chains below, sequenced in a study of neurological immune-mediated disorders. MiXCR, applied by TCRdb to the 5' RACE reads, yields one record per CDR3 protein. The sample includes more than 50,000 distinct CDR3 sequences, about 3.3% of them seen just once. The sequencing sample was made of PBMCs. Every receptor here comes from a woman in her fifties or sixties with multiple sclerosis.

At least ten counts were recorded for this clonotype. The CDR3 bases are TGCGCCAGCAGCTCGGCCTGGGGAGCGAACACTGAAGCTTTCTTT. Translating it yields CASSSAWGANTEAFF. V and J are TRBV5-1 and TRBJ1-1; D gene uncertain. The CDR3 runs 15 residues. The V gene's germline CDR1 is SGHRS and CDR2 YFSETQ. V was pared by 3 bases and J by 1 base, with 13 bases between.

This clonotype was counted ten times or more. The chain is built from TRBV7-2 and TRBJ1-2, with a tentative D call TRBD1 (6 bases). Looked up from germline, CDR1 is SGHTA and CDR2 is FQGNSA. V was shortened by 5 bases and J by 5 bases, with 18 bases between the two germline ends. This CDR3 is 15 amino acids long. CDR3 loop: CASSPQRGGGYGYTF. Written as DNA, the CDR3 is TGTGCCAGCAGCCCACAGAGGGGAGGGGGATATGGCTACACCTTC.

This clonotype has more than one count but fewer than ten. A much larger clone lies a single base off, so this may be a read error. CDR3 in DNA: TGTGCCAGCACTACGAAGGGGGCGGGTGGCTACACCTTC. It yields the protein CASTTKGAGGYTF. The V and J genes are TRBV27 and TRBJ1-2; 7 bases fit TRBD1. The V and J ends lost 7 bases and 7 bases, in that order; junction bases with no gene match: 9. The CDR3 is 13 amino acids. Germline CDR1 MNHEY, CDR2 SMNVEV (reference sequence).

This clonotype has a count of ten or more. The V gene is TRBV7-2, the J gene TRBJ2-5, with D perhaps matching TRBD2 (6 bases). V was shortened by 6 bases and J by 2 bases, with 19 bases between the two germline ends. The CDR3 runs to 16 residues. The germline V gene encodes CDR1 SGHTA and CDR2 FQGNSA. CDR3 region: CASRQWRAGSQETQYF. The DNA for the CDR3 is TGTGCCAGCAGACAGTGGCGGGCGGGGAGTCAAGAGACCCAGTACTTC.

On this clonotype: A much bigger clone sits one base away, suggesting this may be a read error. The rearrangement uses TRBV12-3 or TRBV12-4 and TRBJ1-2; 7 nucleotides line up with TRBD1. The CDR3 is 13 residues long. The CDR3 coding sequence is TGTGTCAGCAGTGGGACAGTCAACTATGGCTACACCTTC. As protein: CVSSGTVNYGYTF.

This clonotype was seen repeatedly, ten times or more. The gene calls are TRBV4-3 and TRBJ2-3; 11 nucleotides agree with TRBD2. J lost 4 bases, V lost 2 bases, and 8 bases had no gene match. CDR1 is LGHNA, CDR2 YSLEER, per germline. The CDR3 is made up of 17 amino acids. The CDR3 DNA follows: TGCGCCAGCAGCCAAAACACGGGACTAGCGGCGGCAGATACGCAGTATTTT. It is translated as CASSQNTGLAAADTQYF.

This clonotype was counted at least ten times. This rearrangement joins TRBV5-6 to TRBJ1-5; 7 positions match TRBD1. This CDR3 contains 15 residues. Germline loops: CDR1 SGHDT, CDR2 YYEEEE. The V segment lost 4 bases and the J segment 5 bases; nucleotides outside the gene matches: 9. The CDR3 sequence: CASSQGGTDYQPQHF. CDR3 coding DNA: TGTGCCAGCAGCCAAGGGGGGACAGACTATCAGCCCCAGCATTTT.